Detailed here is one T cell receptor beta chain. What it recognizes is unknown. Both 60 Vbeta primers and 13 Jbeta primers went into the PCR. TCRdb's copy holds only in-frame clones and misses some; the assay was immunoSEQ multiplex PCR. The profile shows more than 80,000 clones, under 80% of them singletons. The entry originates in a study of cytomegalovirus exposure and HLA in healthy donors. Study-level background: Among the 300 to 500 genotyped donors, approximately 81% were placed in the Caucasian-associated ancestry cluster.

Overall study results and limits: The authors reported that TCR beta sequences could predict HLA-A and HLA-B alleles. These predictions were accurate for most subjects in the first cohort.

CDR1 and CDR2 from the germline V gene are SEHNR and FQNEAQ (reference sequence). The CDR3 totals 15 residues. V lost 8 bases and J lost 0, with 13 bases in between. The chain carries TRBV7-9 and TRBJ2-2, with D perhaps TRBD1 (6 bases). Sequenced material: PBMCs. This receptor was identified in a man between 60 and 70 years old in good health and CMV-seronegative. CDR3 sequence (DNA): TGTGCCAGCGCCCGTGGGGACACGAACACCGGGGAGCTGTTTTTT. It translates to CASARGDTNTGELFF.